This T cell receptor beta chain is drawn from a study of regulatory T cells in long-lasting Graves disease. Sequencing libraries for TCR beta were prepared with iRepertoire HTBI primers and Arm-PCR of CDR3 regions. TCRdb re-called the multiplex PCR reads with MiXCR, one entry per CDR3 protein. The sample lists more than 450,000 distinct CDR3 sequences, around 12% occurring once. General observations from the study: Persistent disease showed a preference for TRBV28, TRBJ1-2 and TRBJ2-5.

Trimming took 3 bases from V and 0 from J, leaving 17 bases between them. In germline, CDR1 is LNHDA, CDR2 SQIVND (reference sequence). The CDR3 length is 18 residues. Notes on this clonotype: Its antigen is unidentified.

Time point of the sample: newly diagnosed GD, antithyroid drugs for less than 3 months. Extracted PBMC RNA gave rise to the TCR library. The patients included were those that came from an endocrinology department in Xi'an, China. These records were also assigned to another study, of T cells in Graves' hyperthyroidism and ophthalmopathy. As reported in that work: By a 13 V-J model, ophthalmopathy was set apart from stable hyperthyroidism.

Sequencing used peripheral blood mononuclear cells (PBMCs), obtained at new diagnosis, from a patient treated with antithyroid drugs. The clonotype originates from a woman aged 25 to 39 with Graves disease. The chain is built from TRBV19 and TRBJ2-2; tentative D call: TRBD2 (6 bases). CDR3 in amino acids: CASSIVGDSRANTGELFF. The DNA of the CDR3 is TGTGCCAGTAGTATTGTGGGGGACTCCCGAGCGAACACCGGGGAGCTGTTTTTT. The variable domain in full, with the rest retrieved from reference TRBV19 and TRBJ2-2, is DGGITQSPKYLFRKEGQNVTLSCEQNLNHDAMYWYRQDPGQGLRLIYYSQIVNDFQKGDIAEGYSVSREKKESFPLTVTSAQKNPTAFYLCASSIVGDSRANTGELFFGEGSRLTVL.